These 30 T cell receptor beta chains were sequenced from one sample in a study of blood T cell repertoires in COVID-19. The assay was immunoSEQ multiplex PCR, and TCRdb's table has in-frame clones only and misses some. The sample lists about 400,000 clones, 88% occurring once. Specimen: PBMCs or T cells enriched from blood (not recorded which). The receptors originated from a woman between 40 and 50 years old with acute COVID-19.

The table lists this clone with a few counts. The chain combines TRBV5-5 with TRBJ2-1; 9 bases align to TRBD2. With 5 bases clipped from V and 4 bases from J, the junction kept 10 bases outside the gene matches. The CDR3 totals 16 residues. CDR1 and CDR2 (germline): SGHKS, YYEKEE (reference sequence). CDR3: CASRSGVTSGYNEQFF. CDR3 DNA sequence: TGTGCCAGCAGATCAGGGGTGACTAGCGGTTACAATGAGCAGTTCTTC.

The V gene is TRBV9, the J gene TRBJ2-5, with D possibly being TRBD2 (7 bases). The CDR3 spans 16 residues. Germline CDR1 is SGDLS and CDR2 is YYNGEE. The V gene lost 2 bases and the J gene lost 5 bases, with 19 bases spanning the gap. CDR3 protein: CASSVRGRGYLETQYF. DNA for the CDR3: TGTGCCAGCAGCGTGCGGGGGCGGGGGTACCTGGAGACCCAGTACTTC.

The chain uses TRBV19 and TRBJ2-7; 9 positions match TRBD1. There are 14 residues in the CDR3. Germline V lookup: CDR1 LNHDA, CDR2 SQIVND (reference sequence). J gave up 4 bases and V 6 bases, and 7 bases lay outside the gene matches. This CDR3 is CASRKGTGSYEQYF. CDR3 DNA: TGTGCCAGTAGGAAAGGGACAGGGTCTTACGAGCAGTACTTC.

The CDR3 nucleotides read TGCGCCAGCAGAGGGGCCTTCACTGAAGCTTTCTTT. Translated, it gives CASRGAFTEAFF. The chain uses TRBV4-1 and TRBJ1-1, with D maybe TRBD1 (5 bases). Per germline, CDR1 MGHRA and CDR2 YSYEKL. Trimming cost V 6 bases and J 4 bases, with 9 bases left between them. The CDR3 has 12 residues.

The gene calls are TRBV7-2 and TRBJ1-5, with D perhaps TRBD1 (6 bases). The germline CDR1 and CDR2 sequences are SGHTA and FQGNSA. Trimming cost V 2 bases and J 3 bases, with 11 bases left between them. CDR3 size: 15 residues. In DNA form, the CDR3 reads TGTGCCAGCAGCTTAAAGTCAGGGGACAATCAGCCCCAGCATTTT. Residues: CASSLKSGDNQPQHF.

The J gene is TRBJ2-2, the V gene TRBV9, with a weak D call TRBD2 (6 bases). Germline-derived CDR1 and CDR2 are SGDLS and YYNGEE. Trimming removed 3 bases at V and 2 bases at J, with 11 bases between. The CDR3 runs to 15 residues. The CDR3 loop is CASSGTGTNTGELFF. The CDR3 DNA reads TGTGCCAGCAGCGGGACCGGGACTAACACCGGGGAGCTGTTTTTT.

In this sample, this clone turned up once. The chain employs TRBV5-1 and TRBJ2-3; D is unresolved. CDR3 size: 14 residues. V was cut by 0 bases and J by 0 bases, with 5 bases left in between. Germline V gene sequence: CDR1 SGHRS, CDR2 YFSETQ. The CDR3 here is CASSLASSTDTQYF. The CDR3 DNA is TGCGCCAGCAGCTTGGCGAGTAGCACAGATACGCAGTATTTT.

CDR3 sequence reads: CASRQTGENIQYF. The CDR3 DNA reads as TGCGCCAGCAGGCAGACAGGGGAGAACATTCAGTACTTC. The genes are TRBV10-2 and TRBJ2-4; 8 bases are a match to TRBD1. CDR3 length: 13 amino acids. Germline trimming cut 6 bases from V and 7 bases from J; bases unmatched to any gene: 5. Germline-derived CDR1 and CDR2 are WSHSY and SAAADI.

This clone has a single count. The chain is built from TRBV5-1 and TRBJ1-2; D not resolved. Germline-derived CDR1 and CDR2 are SGHRS and YFSETQ. The CDR3 totals 12 residues. Trimming took off 0 bases at V and 7 bases at J, with 7 bases between the two ends. CDR3: CASSLGQRGYTF. The CDR3 coding sequence is TGCGCCAGCAGCTTGGGGCAACGTGGCTACACCTTC.

This CDR3 is CATSDWATAGYTF. The CDR3 DNA follows: TGTGCCACCAGTGATTGGGCTACAGCTGGCTACACCTTC. The V call is TRBV24-1, the J call TRBJ1-2, with no clear D. The germline V gene encodes CDR1 KGHDR and CDR2 SFDVKD. The germline V and J ends were trimmed by 2 bases and 7 bases, with 10 bases remaining between them. The CDR3 is 13 amino acids.

The J gene is TRBJ2-5, the V gene TRBV5-1; a weak D match, TRBD1 (5 bases). The CDR3 length is 15 residues. Germline V CDR1 and CDR2: SGHRS, YFSETQ. V was trimmed by 3 bases and J by 0 bases, leaving 12 bases between them. CDR3 loop: CASSWSQGNQETQYF. CDR3 nucleotide sequence: TGCGCCAGCAGCTGGAGTCAGGGAAACCAAGAGACCCAGTACTTC.

J is TRBJ1-1 and V is TRBV10-3; D gene uncertain. Germline V gene data show CDR1 as ENHRY and CDR2 as SYGVKD. The CDR3 has 13 amino acids. V lost 4 bases and J 2 bases, leaving 8 bases between the germline ends. Written as DNA, the CDR3 is TGTGCCATCAGTGCGGCGGTCAACACTGAAGCTTTCTTT. Protein: CAISAAVNTEAFF.

Regarding this clone: Sequence at one end of the junction differs from germline and may be a read error. The V call is TRBV9, the J call TRBJ1-3; 9 positions agree with TRBD1. There are 14 residues in the CDR3. CDR1 is SGDLS and CDR2 is YYNGEE in the germline V gene. CDR3 DNA: TGTGCCAGTAGCGGGACAGGGAATGGAAACACCATATATTTT. Translated: CASSGTGNGNTIYF.

The J gene is TRBJ1-6, the V gene TRBV10-3; D unclear. Trimming took off 8 bases at V and 7 bases at J, with 12 bases between the two ends. The CDR3 is made up of 13 amino acids. Germline values: CDR1 ENHRY, CDR2 SYGVKD. CDR3 region: CAIGLGGNSPLHF. Here the CDR3 DNA reads TGTGCCATCGGGCTCGGCGGGAATTCACCCCTCCACTTT.

The rearrangement uses TRBV9 and TRBJ2-1; no definite D call. This CDR3 comprises 14 residues. Trimming left V 0 bases short and J 8 bases short, with 12 bases between. Per germline, CDR1 SGDLS and CDR2 YYNGEE. Written as DNA, the CDR3 is TGTGCCAGCAGCGTAGTTCCGTTTTCCGATGAGCAGTTCTTC. Its translation: CASSVVPFSDEQFF.

The V and J genes are TRBV19 and TRBJ2-3, with D perhaps TRBD2 (6 bases). Germline V CDR1 and CDR2: LNHDA, SQIVND (reference sequence). Trimming took 4 bases from V and 3 from J, leaving 8 bases between them. The CDR3 has 13 residues. The chain's CDR3 is CASSTGATDTQYF. The DNA for the CDR3 is TGTGCCAGTAGTACGGGAGCGACAGATACGCAGTATTTT.

The V and J genes are TRBV5-1 and TRBJ1-1, with 10 nucleotides matching TRBD1. This CDR3 spans 15 amino acids. Germline loops: CDR1 SGHRS, CDR2 YFSETQ. V gave up 3 bases and J gave up 3 bases; unmatched junction bases: 5. The CDR3 here is CASSSPDRGHTEAFF. As DNA, the CDR3 is TGCGCCAGCAGCTCCCCTGACAGGGGGCACACTGAAGCTTTCTTT.

This rearrangement joins TRBV20-1 to TRBJ1-1; unclear D gene. CDR1 and CDR2 (germline): DFQATT, SNEGSKA (reference sequence). CDR3 size: 11 residues. Trimming took 3 bases from V and 5 from J, leaving 7 bases between them. The CDR3 spells CSAREETEAFF. The CDR3 DNA is TGCAGTGCTAGGGAGGAGACTGAAGCTTTCTTT.

The chain combines TRBV2 with TRBJ1-2, with D unclear. Trimming stripped 3 bases from V and 2 bases from J, with 7 bases between. This CDR3 region has 13 residues. The germline V gene has CDR1 SNHLY and CDR2 FYNNEI. CDR3 sequence: CASSDRLNYGYTF. The CDR3 DNA sequence: TGTGCCAGCAGTGACAGGCTAAACTATGGCTACACCTTC.

The CDR3 DNA reads as TGTGCCAGCAGCCAAGTAAAGGGAGGGGAGGAAGAGACCCAGTACTTC. Translating gives CASSQVKGGEEETQYF. The V gene is TRBV3-1 (or the pseudogene TRBV3-2), the J gene TRBJ2-5; 7 bases agree with TRBD2. Germline CDR1 is LGHDT and CDR2 is YNNKEL (reference sequence). There are 16 residues in the CDR3. The V and J ends lost 1 base and 3 bases, in that order; junction bases with no gene match: 8.

CDR3 nucleotide sequence: TGTGCCAGCAGTTCACCGACACTGACCACAGATACGCAGTATTTT. Protein sequence: CASSSPTLTTDTQYF. V gene TRBV28 combines with J gene TRBJ2-3; D gene unclear. This CDR3 region has 15 residues. Germline CDR1 is MDHEN and CDR2 is SYDVKM. Trimming shortened V by 4 bases and J by 2 bases, and 13 bases separated the two germline ends.

Notes on this clone: This sample includes further DNA sequences coding for the same CDR3. The V and J genes are TRBV9 and TRBJ2-1; 9 bases match TRBD2. The CDR3 has 15 residues. Unmatched junction bases numbered 1, after V lost 0 bases and J lost 3 bases. The germline V gene has CDR1 SGDLS and CDR2 YYNGEE. The CDR3 loop is CASSVGLADYNEQFF. DNA of the CDR3: TGTGCCAGCAGCGTAGGACTAGCGGACTACAATGAGCAGTTCTTC.

A single count supports this clone. The gene calls are TRBV6-1 and TRBJ1-5, with D hard to call. V was trimmed by 2 bases and J by 0 bases, leaving 14 bases between them. Germline loops: CDR1 MNHNS, CDR2 SASEGT. The CDR3 has 17 residues. CDR3 nucleotides: TGTGCCAGCAGTGAACGCGGGCAGAGCCATAGCAATCAGCCCCAGCATTTT. It yields the protein CASSERGQSHSNQPQHF.

The chain uses TRBV5-1 and TRBJ1-1; D is perhaps TRBD1 (6 bases). Germline CDR1 SGHRS, CDR2 YFSETQ. With 0 bases removed from V and 0 bases from J, the gap between germline ends came to 12 bases. The CDR3 contains 16 residues. CDR3 in amino acids: CASSLEGQLLNTEAFF. DNA of the CDR3: TGCGCCAGCAGCTTGGAAGGACAGTTATTGAACACTGAAGCTTTCTTT.

The chain employs TRBV7-9 and TRBJ1-1; D is ambiguous. Trimming shortened V by 1 base and J by 0 bases, and 9 bases separated the two germline ends. CDR1 is SEHNR, CDR2 FQNEAQ, per germline (reference sequence). The CDR3 consists of 15 residues. The CDR3 DNA follows: TGTGCCAGCAGCTTAGACACAGTCCTGAACACTGAAGCTTTCTTT. Translating it yields CASSLDTVLNTEAFF.

The chain couples TRBV27 to TRBJ2-5, with a possible D match to TRBD2 (5 bases). This CDR3 is 12 amino acids long. The germline V and J ends were trimmed by 8 bases and 5 bases, with 12 bases remaining between them. The germline V gene encodes CDR1 MNHEY and CDR2 SMNVEV (reference sequence). In DNA form, the CDR3 reads TGTGCCAGCGGACCGAGAGGGGAGACCCAGTACTTC. Translating gives CASGPRGETQYF.

The chain combines TRBV3-1 (or the pseudogene TRBV3-2) with TRBJ1-3; tentative D call: TRBD1 (5 bases). The V and J ends lost 2 bases and 4 bases respectively, with 12 bases between them. Germline lookup yields CDR1 LGHDT and CDR2 YNNKEL (reference sequence). The CDR3 is 15 residues long. CDR3 DNA: TGTGCCAGCAGCCAAAACCCAGGGTCAGGAAACACCATATATTTT. Residues: CASSQNPGSGNTIYF.

The chain employs TRBV6-5 and TRBJ1-3; a possible D gene is TRBD1 (6 bases). This CDR3 region has 15 residues. Germline CDR1 reads MNHEY; CDR2 reads SVGAGI. V was trimmed by 0 bases and J by 4 bases, leaving 10 bases between them. The DNA of the CDR3 is TGTGCCAGCAGTTACTCCACAGGGCGCGGAAACACCATATATTTT. Amino acids: CASSYSTGRGNTIYF.

The V call is TRBV15, the J call TRBJ2-7; 9 bases map to TRBD1. With 2 bases clipped from V and 2 bases from J, the junction kept 4 bases outside the gene matches. The CDR3 spans 15 residues. Germline V CDR1 and CDR2: LNHNV, YYDKDF (reference sequence). CDR3 in amino acids: CATSRTDRGTYEQYF. The CDR3 nucleotides are TGTGCCACCAGCAGAACGGACAGGGGAACCTACGAGCAGTACTTC. Complete variable domain (other parts from reference TRBV15 and TRBJ2-7): DAMVIQNPRYQVTQFGKPVTLSCSQTLNHNVMYWYQQKSSQAPKLLFHYYDKDFNNEADTPDNFQSRRPNTSFCFLDIRSPGLGDTAMYLCATSRTDRGTYEQYFGPGTRLTVT.

The rearrangement joins TRBV15 to TRBJ2-7; tentatively, D is TRBD1 (5 bases). CDR1 and CDR2 (germline): LNHNV, YYDKDF (reference sequence). Deletions cut 3 bases from V and 4 bases from J, with 16 bases between. The CDR3 has 15 residues. The CDR3 spells CATSSTLKGRYEQYF. CDR3 DNA: TGTGCCACCAGCAGCACCCTCAAGGGGCGGTACGAGCAGTACTTC.